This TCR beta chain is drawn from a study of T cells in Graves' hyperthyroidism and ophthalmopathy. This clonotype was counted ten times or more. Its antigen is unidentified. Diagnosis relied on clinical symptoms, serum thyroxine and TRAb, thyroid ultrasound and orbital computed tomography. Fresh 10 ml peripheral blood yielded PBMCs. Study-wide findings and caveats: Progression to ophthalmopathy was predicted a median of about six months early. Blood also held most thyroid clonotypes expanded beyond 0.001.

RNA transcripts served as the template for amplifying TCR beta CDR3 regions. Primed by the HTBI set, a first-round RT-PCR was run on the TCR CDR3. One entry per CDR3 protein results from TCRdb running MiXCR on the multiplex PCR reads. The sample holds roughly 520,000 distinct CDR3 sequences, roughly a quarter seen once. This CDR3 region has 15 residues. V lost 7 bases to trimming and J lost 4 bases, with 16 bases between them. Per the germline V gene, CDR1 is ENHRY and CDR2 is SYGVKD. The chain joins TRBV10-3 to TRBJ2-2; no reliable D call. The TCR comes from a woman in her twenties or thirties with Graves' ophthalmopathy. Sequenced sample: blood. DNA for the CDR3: TGTGCCATCAAGGGTGGGCTCGAGAGCACCGGGGAGCTGTTTTTT. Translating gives CAIKGGLESTGELFF.